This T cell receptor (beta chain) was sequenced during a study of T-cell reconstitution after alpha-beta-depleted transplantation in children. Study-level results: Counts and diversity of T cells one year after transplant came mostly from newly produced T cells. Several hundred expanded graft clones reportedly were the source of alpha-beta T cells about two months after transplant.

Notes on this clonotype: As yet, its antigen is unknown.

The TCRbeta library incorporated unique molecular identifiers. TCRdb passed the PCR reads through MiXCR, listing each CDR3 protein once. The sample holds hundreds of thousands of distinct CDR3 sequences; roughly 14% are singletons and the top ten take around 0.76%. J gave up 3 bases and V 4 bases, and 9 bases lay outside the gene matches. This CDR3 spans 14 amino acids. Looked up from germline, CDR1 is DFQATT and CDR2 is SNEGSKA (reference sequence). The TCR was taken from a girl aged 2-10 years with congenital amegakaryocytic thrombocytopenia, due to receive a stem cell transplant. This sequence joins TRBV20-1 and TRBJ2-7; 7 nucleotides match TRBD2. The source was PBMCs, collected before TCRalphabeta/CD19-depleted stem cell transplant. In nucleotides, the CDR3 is TGCAGTGCTACAATCAGCGGGGCGGTCTACGAGCAGTACTTC. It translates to CSATISGAVYEQYF.